This T cell receptor (beta chain) was captured in a study of CD8+ T cells in alopecia areata. Study information: Treatment of the treated patients consisted of oral tofacitinib, 5 to 10 mg twice daily.

The CDR3 is 12 residues long. CDR1 is MGHDK and CDR2 is SYGVNS in the germline V gene. Trimming removed 4 bases from V and 9 bases from J, with 9 bases in between. Isolated RNA was reverse transcribed into cDNA used as the sequencing template. The method was immunoSEQ multiplex PCR; TCRdb's version includes in-frame clones alone and lacks a portion of them. The sample shows roughly 150,000 clones, about 59% of them seen only once. Specified treatment: oral pan-JAK inhibitor, 5-10 mg twice daily. The origin of this receptor is a human donor with alopecia areata. Material: CD8+ T cells sorted from blood, obtained at week 4, from a patient treated with tofacitinib. The chain recombines TRBV25-1 with TRBJ1-4, with D possibly being TRBD1 (5 bases). The CDR3 sequence is CASSAQGKKLFF. The CDR3 bases are TGTGCCAGCAGTGCTCAGGGTAAAAAACTGTTTTTT.